A selection of T cell receptor beta chains follows, all from one sample in a study of cytomegalovirus exposure and HLA in healthy donors. Assay used: immunoSEQ multiplex PCR; TCRdb lists only in-frame clones, some missing. The table includes some 84,000 clones, 55% to 65% detected once. The sample comprised PBMCs. The receptors derive from a woman aged 40 to 50 in good health and CMV-seropositive. CDR3s include the opening cysteine and the closing phenylalanine or tryptophan. The D gene is left open where the match is weak. Not all rows give a size; the values are once, few, many and, for expanded clones, a class.

D | J | size | V | DNA | CDR3
TRBD1 | TRBJ1-1 | few | TRBV10-3 | TGTGCCATCAGCCCCATAGGACAGGCTGTTGAAGCTTTCTTT | CAISPIGQAVEAFF
. | TRBJ1-3 | few | TRBV6-5 | TGTGCCAGCAGTTATCAGGTTGGAGGAAACACCATATATTTT | CASSYQVGGNTIYF
. | TRBJ1-5 | . | TRBV28 | TGTGCCAGCACCCTCGGGTTTAACCGGATTCAAAATCAGCCCCAGCATTTT | CASTLGFNRIQNQPQHF
TRBD1 | TRBJ1-1 | . | TRBV7-6 | TGTGCCAGCAGCTTGACAGGGGGGACTGAAGCTTTCTTT | CASSLTGGTEAFF
TRBD2 | TRBJ2-7 | . | TRBV7-8 | TGTGCCAGCAGCTTAGGGGGAGGGTATCTATACGAGCAGTACTTC | CASSLGGGYLYEQYF
. | TRBJ1-1 | . | TRBV29-1 | TGCAGTACCCGAGCGAACAAAAGGGGTAGGAACACTGAAGCTTTCTTT | CSTRANKRGRNTEAFF
TRBD1 | TRBJ2-3 | . | TRBV30 | TGTGCCGCTCCTTCGGACAGGGAAACAGATACGCAGTATTTT | CAAPSDRETDTQYF
. | TRBJ2-3 | . | TRBV4-1 | TGCGCCAGCAGCCACGGGGATACGCAGTATTTT | CASSHGDTQYF
. | TRBJ1-1 | . | TRBV28 | TGTGCCAGCAGTTTAATGGGGGCCAGGGGCACTGAAGCTTTCTTT | CASSLMGARGTEAFF
. | TRBJ2-1 | few | TRBV27 | TGTGCCAGCAGTTTGGGCTCTACTAGCTCCAATGAGCAGTTCTTC | CASSLGSTSSNEQFF
. | TRBJ2-3 | . | TRBV7-2 | TGTGCCAGCAGCTTAGCGGGAGACACAGATACGCAGTATTTT | CASSLAGDTDTQYF
. | TRBJ1-2 | . | TRBV4-3 | TGCGCCAGCAGCCACGTCCTGACAGATGGCTACACCTTC | CASSHVLTDGYTF
. | TRBJ1-2 | . | TRBV30 | TGTGCCTGGAGTGTTTCCGGGGGGCGAGACTATGGCTACACCTTC | CAWSVSGGRDYGYTF
. | TRBJ1-4 | . | TRBV7-9 | TGTGCCATTGAGGGGGTTAATAATGAAAAACTGTTTTTT | CAIEGVNNEKLFF
. | TRBJ2-5 | . | TRBV27 | TGTGCCAGCAGGTATAGCCCGGGGCAAGAGACCCAGTACTTC | CASRYSPGQETQYF
TRBD2 | TRBJ2-3 | . | TRBV9 | TGTGCCAGCAGCGTTAGCGGGAGGACTAGCACAGATACGCAGTATTTT | CASSVSGRTSTDTQYF
. | TRBJ1-2 | few | TRBV11-2 | TGTGCCAGCAGCTTGGGGGACATCGGCGGCTACACCTTC | CASSLGDIGGYTF
TRBD2 | TRBJ2-7 | . | TRBV5-1 | TGCGCCAGCAGCTTGGTGGCTAGCGGGAGTATGACCGAGCAGTACTTC | CASSLVASGSMTEQYF
TRBD1 | TRBJ1-1 | . | TRBV7-2 | TGTGCCAGCAGCTACCGGGACAGGAACACTGAAGCTTTCTTT | CASSYRDRNTEAFF
TRBD1 | TRBJ2-7 | . | TRBV28 | TGTGCCAGCAACAAAGACAGGGGGTATACCTACGAGCAGTACTTC | CASNKDRGYTYEQYF
. | TRBJ1-1 | . | TRBV2 | TGTGCCAGCAGTGATTCCAGAAACACTGAAGCTTTCTTT | CASSDSRNTEAFF
. | TRBJ2-5 | . | TRBV11-2 | TGTGCCAGCAGCTTAGGTCTCCGGACAGACCAAGAGACCCAGTACTTC | CASSLGLRTDQETQYF
. | TRBJ1-5 | . | TRBV7-2 | TGTGCCAGCAGCCAAAGCAATCAGCCCCAGCATTTT | CASSQSNQPQHF
. | TRBJ2-2 | . | TRBV15 | TGTGCCACCAGCAGCCAAGGGGGGGGCAACACCGGGGAGCTGTTTTTT | CATSSQGGGNTGELFF
. | TRBJ2-2 | . | TRBV7-9 | TGTGCCAGCAGGTTAACCATGGACAGTTATCAAACCGGGGAGCTGTTTTTT | CASRLTMDSYQTGELFF
. | TRBJ2-5 | few | TRBV28 | TGTGCCAGCAGCTCCTCGGGGGCCCAGTACTTC | CASSSSGAQYF
TRBD2 | TRBJ2-1 | . | TRBV7-9 | TGTGCCAGCAGCCCCGACGGGACTAGCAACAGCAATGAGCAGTTCTTC | CASSPDGTSNSNEQFF
. | TRBJ2-2 | . | TRBV7-9 | TGTGCCAGCAGATCAGGGTTGGACACCGGGGAGCTGTTTTTT | CASRSGLDTGELFF
. | TRBJ1-2 | . | TRBV11-2 | TGTGCCAGCAGCTCTCTGGGGTTGCCGGGGAACTATGGCTACACCTTC | CASSSLGLPGNYGYTF
. | TRBJ1-2 | . | TRBV10-2 | TGCGCCAGCAGTCCCGCGGGGGGGAACTATGGCTACACCTTC | CASSPAGGNYGYTF
TRBD2 | TRBJ2-7 | . | TRBV28 | TGTGCCAGCAGCCAAGCGACTAGCGAACTCTACGAGCAGTACTTC | CASSQATSELYEQYF
TRBD1 | TRBJ1-1 | few | TRBV19 | TGTGCCAGTAGTAAGAGGGCCGGGACAGGCACTGAAGCTTTCTTT | CASSKRAGTGTEAFF
. | TRBJ2-3 | . | TRBV30 | TGTGCCTGGAGTCCCGGGACTAGCACAGATACGCAGTATTTT | CAWSPGTSTDTQYF